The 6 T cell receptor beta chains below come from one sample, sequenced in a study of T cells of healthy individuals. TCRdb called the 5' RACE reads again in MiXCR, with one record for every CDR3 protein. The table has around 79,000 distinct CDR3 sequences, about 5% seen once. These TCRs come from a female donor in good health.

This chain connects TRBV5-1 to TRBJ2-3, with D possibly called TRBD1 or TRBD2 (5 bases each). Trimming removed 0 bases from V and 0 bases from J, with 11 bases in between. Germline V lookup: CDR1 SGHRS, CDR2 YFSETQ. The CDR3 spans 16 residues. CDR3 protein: CASSLGNGGSTDTQYF. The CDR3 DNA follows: TGCGCCAGCAGCTTGGGAAATGGGGGTAGCACAGATACGCAGTATTTT.

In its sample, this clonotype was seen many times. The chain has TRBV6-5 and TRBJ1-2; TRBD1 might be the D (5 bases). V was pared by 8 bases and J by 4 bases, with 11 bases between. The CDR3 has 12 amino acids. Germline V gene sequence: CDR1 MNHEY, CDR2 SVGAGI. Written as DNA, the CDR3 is TGTGCCAGCTCGCCAGGGACCTATGGCTACACCTTC. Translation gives CASSPGTYGYTF.

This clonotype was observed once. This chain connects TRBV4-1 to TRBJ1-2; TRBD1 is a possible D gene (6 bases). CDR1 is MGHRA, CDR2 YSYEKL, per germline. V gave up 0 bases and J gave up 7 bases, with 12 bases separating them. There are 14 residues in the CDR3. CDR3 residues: CASSQDLGGGGYTF. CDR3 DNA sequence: TGCGCCAGCAGCCAAGATTTAGGAGGGGGTGGCTACACCTTC.

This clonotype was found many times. The chain's CDR3 is CSVERGTGGPDTQYF. As DNA, the CDR3 is TGCAGCGTTGAGAGAGGGACAGGGGGACCAGATACGCAGTATTTT. The V and J genes are TRBV29-1 and TRBJ2-3; 11 nucleotides align to TRBD1. V trimming: 3 bases; J trimming: 4 bases; junction bases outside the gene matches: 6. The germline gives CDR1 SQVTM, CDR2 ANQGSEA. The CDR3 runs to 15 residues.

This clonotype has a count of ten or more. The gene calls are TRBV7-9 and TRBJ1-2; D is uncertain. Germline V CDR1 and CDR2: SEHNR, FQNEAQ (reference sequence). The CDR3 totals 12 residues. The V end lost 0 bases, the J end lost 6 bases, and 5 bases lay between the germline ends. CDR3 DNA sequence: TGTGCCAGCAGCTTAGCAGCGGATGGCTACACCTTC. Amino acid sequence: CASSLAADGYTF.

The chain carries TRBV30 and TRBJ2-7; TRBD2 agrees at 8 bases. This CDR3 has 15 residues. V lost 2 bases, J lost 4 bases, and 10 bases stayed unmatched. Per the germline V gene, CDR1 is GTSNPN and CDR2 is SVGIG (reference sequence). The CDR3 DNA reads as TGTGCCTGGAGTTATGGACGGGGGGGCGGGTACGAGCAGTACTTC. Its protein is CAWSYGRGGGYEQYF.